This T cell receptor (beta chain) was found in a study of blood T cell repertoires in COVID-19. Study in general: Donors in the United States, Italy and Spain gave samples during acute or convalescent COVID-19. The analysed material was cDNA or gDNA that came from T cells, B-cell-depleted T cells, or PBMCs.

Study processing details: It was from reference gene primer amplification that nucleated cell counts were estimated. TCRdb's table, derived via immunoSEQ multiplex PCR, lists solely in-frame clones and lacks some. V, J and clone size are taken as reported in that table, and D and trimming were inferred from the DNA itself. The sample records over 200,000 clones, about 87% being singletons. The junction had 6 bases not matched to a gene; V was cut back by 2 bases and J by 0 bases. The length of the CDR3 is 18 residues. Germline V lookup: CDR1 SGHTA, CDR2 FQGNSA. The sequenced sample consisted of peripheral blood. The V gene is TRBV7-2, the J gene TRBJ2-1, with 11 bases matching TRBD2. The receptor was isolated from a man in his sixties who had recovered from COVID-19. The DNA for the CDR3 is TGTGCCAGCAGCTTATACCCTAGCGGGGGGAGCTCCTACAATGAGCAGTTCTTC. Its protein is CASSLYPSGGSSYNEQFF.